The subject of this entry is one T cell receptor (beta chain). This sample was taken from a study of memory CD8 T cells in hepatitis C reinfection. On the study more broadly: HCV reinfection meant a positive HCV RNA test after two negative tests at least 60 days apart.

The time point here: late/post reinfection, 12 to 24 weeks after detection. The sorted cells went straight to TCR sequencing with no prior in vitro expansion. The method was immunoSEQ multiplex PCR; TCRdb's version includes in-frame clones alone and lacks a portion of them. This table holds around 45,000 clones, approximately 92% found once. V trimming: 8 bases; J trimming: 5 bases; junction bases outside the gene matches: 10. Germline V gene sequence: CDR1 LNHDA, CDR2 SQIVND (reference sequence). The length of the CDR3 is 14 residues. This sequence joins TRBV19 and TRBJ2-7; 9 nucleotides line up with TRBD1. The sequencing input was naive CD8+ T cells sorted from blood. This sequence originates from a man younger than 30 with hepatitis C virus infection. CDR3 sequence reads: CASGPGQGSHEQYF. The CDR3 nucleotides read TGTGCCAGTGGCCCGGGACAGGGATCCCACGAGCAGTACTTC.